This T cell receptor (beta chain) was found in a study of vaccination and CD4 T cells after COVID-19. For the study at large: It was a median approximately 92 days after diagnosis, with a range of 35 to 161, that post-COVID samples were drawn.

The sample holds a few counts of this clonotype. What it binds is unknown. Study results and caveats: The median count of SARS-CoV-2-reactive clonotypes rose from approximately 21 to 40, not significantly.

V gave up 6 bases and J gave up 1 base; unmatched junction bases: 7. The CDR3 length is 15 residues. Germline V gene lookup returns CDR1 MNHEY and CDR2 SMNVEV (reference sequence). TCRdb ran MiXCR on the PCR reads and lists one entry per CDR3 protein. There are 15,000 to 20,000 distinct CDR3 sequences in the sample; 60% occur only once, and roughly 1.1% lies in the top ten. The material was CD4+ T cells from blood, obtained after SARS-CoV-2 vaccination. The chain links TRBV27 to TRBJ2-5, with 8 bases that match TRBD2. This clonotype was sampled from a human donor who had recovered from COVID-19. In DNA, the CDR3 is TGTGCCAGCAGCCAAGCGGGAGAGCTCCAAGAGACCCAGTACTTC. Amino acid sequence: CASSQAGELQETQYF.